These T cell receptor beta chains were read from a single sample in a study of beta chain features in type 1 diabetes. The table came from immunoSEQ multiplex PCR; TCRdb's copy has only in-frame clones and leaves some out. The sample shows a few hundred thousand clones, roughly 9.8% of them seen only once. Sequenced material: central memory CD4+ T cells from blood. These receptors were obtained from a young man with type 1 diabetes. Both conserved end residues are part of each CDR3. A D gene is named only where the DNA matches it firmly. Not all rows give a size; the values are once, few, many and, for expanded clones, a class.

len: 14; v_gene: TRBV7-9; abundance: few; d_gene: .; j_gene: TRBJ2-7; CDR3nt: TGTGCCAGCAGCTTAGCTCAGTACACCTACGAGCAGTACTTC; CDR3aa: CASSLAQYTYEQYF
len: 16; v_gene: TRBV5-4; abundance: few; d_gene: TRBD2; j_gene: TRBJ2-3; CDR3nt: TGTGCCAGCAGCCAACGACTAGCGGGAGGGGCAGATACGCAGTATTTT; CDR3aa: CASSQRLAGGADTQYF
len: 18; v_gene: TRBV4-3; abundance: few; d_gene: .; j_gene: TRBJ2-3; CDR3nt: TGCGCCAGCAGCCAAGATCCCCCTAGCCCTAGCGGCACAGATACGCAGTATTTT; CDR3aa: CASSQDPPSPSGTDTQYF
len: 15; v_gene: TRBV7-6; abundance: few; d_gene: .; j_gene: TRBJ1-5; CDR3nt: TGTGCCAGCAGCTTAGAGGGACGGTCGTATCAGCCCCAGCATTTT; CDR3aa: CASSLEGRSYQPQHF
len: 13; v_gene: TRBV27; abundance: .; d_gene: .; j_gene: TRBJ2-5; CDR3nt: TGTGCCAGCAGTTTTACTAGCAGAGAGACCCAGTACTTC; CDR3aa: CASSFTSRETQYF
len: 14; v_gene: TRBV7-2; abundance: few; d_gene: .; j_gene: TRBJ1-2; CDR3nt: TGTGCCAGCAGCTTTTTTTCAGGGGCGGAGGGCTACACCTTC; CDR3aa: CASSFFSGAEGYTF
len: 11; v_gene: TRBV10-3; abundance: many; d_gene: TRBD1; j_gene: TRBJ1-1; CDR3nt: TGTGCCATCAGGGGACAGACTGAAGCTTTCTTT; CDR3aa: CAIRGQTEAFF
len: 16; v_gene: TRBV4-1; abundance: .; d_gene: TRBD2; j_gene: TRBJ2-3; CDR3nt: TGCGCCAGCAGCCAAGGGTCTAGCGGGAGTACAGATACGCAGTATTTT; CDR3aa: CASSQGSSGSTDTQYF
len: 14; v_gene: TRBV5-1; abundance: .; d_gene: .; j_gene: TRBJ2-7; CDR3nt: TGCGCCAGCAGCTATGGACGGGCAGCCCACGAGCAGTACTTC; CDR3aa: CASSYGRAAHEQYF
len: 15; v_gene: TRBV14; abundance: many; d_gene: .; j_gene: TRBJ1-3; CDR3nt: TGTGCCAGCAGCCGGTCGAGGGCTGGTGGAAACACCATATATTTT; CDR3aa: CASSRSRAGGNTIYF
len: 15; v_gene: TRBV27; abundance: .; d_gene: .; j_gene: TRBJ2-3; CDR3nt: TGTGCCAGCAGAACTACGGGATTCTTCACAGATACGCAGTATTTT; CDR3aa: CASRTTGFFTDTQYF
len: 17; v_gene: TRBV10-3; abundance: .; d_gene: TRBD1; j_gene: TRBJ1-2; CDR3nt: TGTGCCGTCCGCTTGGGGACAGGGGGATTAGCTAACTATGGCTACACCTTC; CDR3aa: CAVRLGTGGLANYGYTF
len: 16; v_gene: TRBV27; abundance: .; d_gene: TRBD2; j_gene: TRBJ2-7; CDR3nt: TGTGCCAGCAGCAGAGCCGGGACTAGCGTCTCCTACGAGCAGTACTTC; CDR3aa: CASSRAGTSVSYEQYF
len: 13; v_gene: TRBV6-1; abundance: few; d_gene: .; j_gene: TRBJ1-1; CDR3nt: TGTGCCAGCAGTGCCACGCAGAACACTGAAGCTTTCTTT; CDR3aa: CASSATQNTEAFF
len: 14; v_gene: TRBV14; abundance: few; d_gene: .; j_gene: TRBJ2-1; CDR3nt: TGTGCCAGCAGCCAAGTGATGTCTTACAATGAGCAGTTCTTC; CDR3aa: CASSQVMSYNEQFF
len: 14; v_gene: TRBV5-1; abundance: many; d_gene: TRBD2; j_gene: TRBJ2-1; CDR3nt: TGCGCCAGCAGCTTGCTAGCGGGAGAGAGGGAGCAGTTCTTC; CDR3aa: CASSLLAGEREQFF
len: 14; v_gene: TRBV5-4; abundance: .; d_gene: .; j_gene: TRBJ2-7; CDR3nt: TGTGCCAGCAGCCCCGGGACTGATATCTACGAGCAGTACTTC; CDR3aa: CASSPGTDIYEQYF
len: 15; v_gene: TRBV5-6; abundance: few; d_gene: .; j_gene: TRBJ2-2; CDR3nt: TGTGCCAGCAGCTTGATATTCATCGACACCGGGGAGCTGTTTTTT; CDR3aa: CASSLIFIDTGELFF
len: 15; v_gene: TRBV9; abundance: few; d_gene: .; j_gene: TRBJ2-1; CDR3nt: TGTGCCAGCAGCGTAGAAGCCTTTGATGACAATGAGCAGTTCTTC; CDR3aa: CASSVEAFDDNEQFF
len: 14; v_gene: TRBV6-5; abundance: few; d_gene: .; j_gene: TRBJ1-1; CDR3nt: TGTGCCAGCATCCCGGTGGGGGAGGGCACTGAAGCTTTCTTT; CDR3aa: CASIPVGEGTEAFF
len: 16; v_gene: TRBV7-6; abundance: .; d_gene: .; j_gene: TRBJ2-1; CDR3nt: TGTGCCAGCAGCTTAGTTCGGGGGGAACAGGGGAATGAGCAGTTCTTC; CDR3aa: CASSLVRGEQGNEQFF
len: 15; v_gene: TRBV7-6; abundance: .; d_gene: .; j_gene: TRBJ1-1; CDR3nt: TGTGCCAGCAGCTTAGCCGCGGGGATACCGGATGAAGCTTTCTTT; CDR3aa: CASSLAAGIPDEAFF
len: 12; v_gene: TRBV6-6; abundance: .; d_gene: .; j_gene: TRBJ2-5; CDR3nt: TGTGCCAGCAGTTACTTAAGGGAGACCCAGTACTTC; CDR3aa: CASSYLRETQYF
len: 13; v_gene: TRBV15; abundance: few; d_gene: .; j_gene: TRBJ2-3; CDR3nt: TGTGCCACCAGCAGAGATCACGCGGGATTAAAGTATTTT; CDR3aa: CATSRDHAGLKYF
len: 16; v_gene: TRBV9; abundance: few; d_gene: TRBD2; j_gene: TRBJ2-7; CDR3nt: TGTGCCAGCAGCTCCACGATCGTAGCGGGAGAGGGCGAGCAGTACTTC; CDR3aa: CASSSTIVAGEGEQYF
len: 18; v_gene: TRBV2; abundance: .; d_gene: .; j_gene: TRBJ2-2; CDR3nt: TGTGCCAGCAGTGAACCCAGGGGTGGCAGGGGCAGCACCGGGGAGCTGTTTTTT; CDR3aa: CASSEPRGGRGSTGELFF
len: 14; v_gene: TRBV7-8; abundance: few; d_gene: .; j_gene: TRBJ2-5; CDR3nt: TGTGCCAGCAGCTTAACCTACCCGGGTGGGACCCAGTACTTC; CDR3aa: CASSLTYPGGTQYF
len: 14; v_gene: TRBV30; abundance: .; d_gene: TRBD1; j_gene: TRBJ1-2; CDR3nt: TGTGCCTGGAGTCTTCGGGACAGGGGCTATGGCTACACCTTC; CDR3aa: CAWSLRDRGYGYTF
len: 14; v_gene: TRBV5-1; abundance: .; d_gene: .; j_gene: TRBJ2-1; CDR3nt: TGCGCCAGCAGCTTGGACTTATCCTACAATGAGCAGTTCTTC; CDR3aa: CASSLDLSYNEQFF
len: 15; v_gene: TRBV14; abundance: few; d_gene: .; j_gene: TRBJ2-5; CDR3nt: TGTGCCAGCAGCCAAGATCGGGCCGCCCAAGAGACCCAGTACTTC; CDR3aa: CASSQDRAAQETQYF
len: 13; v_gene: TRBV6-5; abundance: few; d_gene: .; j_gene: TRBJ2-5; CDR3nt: TGTGCCAGCAGCAGGGACTACCAAGAGACCCAGTACTTC; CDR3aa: CASSRDYQETQYF
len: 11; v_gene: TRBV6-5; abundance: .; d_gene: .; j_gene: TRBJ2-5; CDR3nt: TGTGCCAGCAGTCGCGGTGGGACCCAGTACTTC; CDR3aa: CASSRGGTQYF
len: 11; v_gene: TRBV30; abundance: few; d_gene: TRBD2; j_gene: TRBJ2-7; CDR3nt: TGTGCCTGGAGTCGGGGGGTCGAGCAGTACTTC; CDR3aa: CAWSRGVEQYF
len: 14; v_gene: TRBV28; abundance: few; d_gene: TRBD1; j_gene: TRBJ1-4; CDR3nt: TGTGCCAGCAGGCCGGGACAGGGGCGAGAAAAACTGTTTTTT; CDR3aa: CASRPGQGREKLFF
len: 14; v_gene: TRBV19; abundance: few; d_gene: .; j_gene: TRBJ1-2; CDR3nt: TGTGCCAGTAGTATCGGGACTGGGAACTATGGCTACACCTTC; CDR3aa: CASSIGTGNYGYTF
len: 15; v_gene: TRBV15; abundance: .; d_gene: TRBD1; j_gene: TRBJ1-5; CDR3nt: TGTGCCACCAGCAGGGGGACAGGGGATAATCAGCCCCAGCATTTT; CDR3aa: CATSRGTGDNQPQHF
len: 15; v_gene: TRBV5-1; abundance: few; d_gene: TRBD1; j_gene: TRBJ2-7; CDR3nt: TGCGCCAGCAGCATGATGACAGGGGCTTCCTACGAGCAGTACTTC; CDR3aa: CASSMMTGASYEQYF
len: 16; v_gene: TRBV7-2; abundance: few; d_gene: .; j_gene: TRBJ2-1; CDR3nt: TGTGCCAGCAGGCGTACCACCGGGACCTTATTCAATGAGCAGTTCTTC; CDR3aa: CASRRTTGTLFNEQFF
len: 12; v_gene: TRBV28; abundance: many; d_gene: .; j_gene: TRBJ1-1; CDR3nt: TGTGCCAGCAGTTGGACTTTAAGTGAAGCTTTCTTT; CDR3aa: CASSWTLSEAFF
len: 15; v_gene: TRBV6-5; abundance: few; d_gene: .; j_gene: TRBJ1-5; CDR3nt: TGTGCCAGCAGTTACTCGTATAACCTCAATCAGCCCCAGCATTTT; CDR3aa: CASSYSYNLNQPQHF
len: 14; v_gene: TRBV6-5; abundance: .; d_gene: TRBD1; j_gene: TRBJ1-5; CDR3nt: TGTGCCAGCAGAGCACAGGGGCTGGGGCAGCCCCAGCATTTT; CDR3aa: CASRAQGLGQPQHF
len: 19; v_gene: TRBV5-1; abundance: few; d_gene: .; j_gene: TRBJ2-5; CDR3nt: TGCGCCAGCAGCCCGGCAGTAGGGCCCGGGAAGGGCAAAGGAGAGACCCAGTACTTC; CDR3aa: CASSPAVGPGKGKGETQYF
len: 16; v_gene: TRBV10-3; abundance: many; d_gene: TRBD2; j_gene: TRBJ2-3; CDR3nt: TGTGCCATCAGTTCTTTAGCTAGCGGTTTCACAGATACGCAGTATTTT; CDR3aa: CAISSLASGFTDTQYF
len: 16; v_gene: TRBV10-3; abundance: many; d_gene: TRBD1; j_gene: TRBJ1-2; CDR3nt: TGTGCCATCAGCACGACCGGATGGGACAGCGGCTATGGCTACACCTTC; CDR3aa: CAISTTGWDSGYGYTF
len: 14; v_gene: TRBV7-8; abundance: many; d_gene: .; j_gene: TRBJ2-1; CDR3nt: TGTGCCAGCAGCTTACGACAGTCCTACAATGAGCAGTTCTTC; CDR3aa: CASSLRQSYNEQFF
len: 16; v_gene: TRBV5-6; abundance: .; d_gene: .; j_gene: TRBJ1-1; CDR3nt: TGTGCCAGCAGCCCTAATTTCGGGCAGGCGCTCACTGAAGCTTTCTTT; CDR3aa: CASSPNFGQALTEAFF
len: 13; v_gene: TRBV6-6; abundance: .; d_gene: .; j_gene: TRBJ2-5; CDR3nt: TGTGCCAGCAGTTTTGCGGGTAAAGAGACCCAGTACTTC; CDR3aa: CASSFAGKETQYF
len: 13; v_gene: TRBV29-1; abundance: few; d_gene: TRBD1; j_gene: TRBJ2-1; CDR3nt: TGCAGCGAGATGACAGGGGGCGGTGATGAGCAGTTCTTC; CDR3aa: CSEMTGGGDEQFF
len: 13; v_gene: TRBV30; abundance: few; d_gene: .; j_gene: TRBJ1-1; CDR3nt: TGTGCCTGGAGTGTCCAGGGTAACACTGAAGCTTTCTTT; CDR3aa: CAWSVQGNTEAFF
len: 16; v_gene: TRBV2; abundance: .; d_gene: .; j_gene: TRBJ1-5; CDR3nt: TGTGCCAGCAGTCCCCAGGGAATGGGGGGCAATCAGCCCCAGCATTTT; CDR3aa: CASSPQGMGGNQPQHF
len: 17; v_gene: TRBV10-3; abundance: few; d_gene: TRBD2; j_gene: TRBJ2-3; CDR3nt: TGTGCCATCAGCCAGACTAGCGGGAGGGCCGGGGCAGATACGCAGTATTTT; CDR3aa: CAISQTSGRAGADTQYF
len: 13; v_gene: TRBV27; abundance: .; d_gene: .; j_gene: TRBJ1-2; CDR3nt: TGTGCCAGCAGTCCGGGAAACAACTATGGCTACACCTTC; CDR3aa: CASSPGNNYGYTF
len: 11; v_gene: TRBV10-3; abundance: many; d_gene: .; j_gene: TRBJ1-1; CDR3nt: TGTGCCATCAGTGAGAACACTGAAGCTTTCTTT; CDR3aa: CAISENTEAFF